A selection of T cell receptor beta chains follows, all from one sample in a study of blood T cell repertoires in COVID-19. Assay: immunoSEQ multiplex PCR; the TCRdb copy retains only in-frame clones and omits some. The sample shows 95,000 to 110,000 clones, 84% of them seen only once. What was sequenced was peripheral blood. These receptor sequences come from a human donor in a cohort sampled during active COVID-19. Each CDR3 is given with its conserved first and last residue. D genes are given only for firm matches. Clone size is not always given. Where it is, it says once, few, many or a class for expanded clones.

abundance,d_gene,j_gene,v_gene,CDR3nt,CDR3aa
.,.,TRBJ2-5,TRBV6-6,TGTGCCAGCAGGGGGCCGGGCCAGAGGGGGGAGACCCAGTACTTC,CASRGPGQRGETQYF
.,.,TRBJ1-1,TRBV6-5,TGTGCCAGCAGTTACGGGAGGCCGAACACTGAAGCTTTCTTT,CASSYGRPNTEAFF
.,TRBD2,TRBJ2-4,TRBV3-1/TRBV3-2,TGTGCCAGCAGCCTGACTAGCGGGATGGACATTCAGTACTTC,CASSLTSGMDIQYF
.,.,TRBJ2-7,TRBV5-1,TGCGCCAGCAGCTTGGTAGCCTACGAGCAGTACTTC,CASSLVAYEQYF
.,TRBD2,TRBJ2-2,TRBV7-3,TGTGCCAGCAGCTCCGGACTAGCGGGAGCGTTCGGGGAGCTGTTTTTT,CASSSGLAGAFGELFF
once,TRBD1,TRBJ2-2,TRBV2,TGTGCCAGCGGGGAGACAGGGGGCTGGTCCGGGGAGCTGTTTTTT,CASGETGGWSGELFF
.,TRBD2,TRBJ2-2,TRBV5-6,TGTGCCAGCAGCTTGTTAGGGCTAGCGGGTGCGAACACCGGGGAGCTGTTTTTT,CASSLLGLAGANTGELFF
.,TRBD1,TRBJ2-1,TRBV19,TGTGCCAGTAGTATCACGGGACAGGGTTTGAATGAGCAGTTCTTC,CASSITGQGLNEQFF
.,TRBD1,TRBJ1-1,TRBV10-2,TGCGCCAGCAGTGAGTCGTTACGGACAGGGGCTGAAGCTTTCTTT,CASSESLRTGAEAFF
once,TRBD2,TRBJ2-7,TRBV5-4,TGTGCCAGCAGCTCAGGGACTAGCGGGACGGGCGAGCAGTACTTC,CASSSGTSGTGEQYF
once,.,TRBJ2-7,TRBV27,TGTGCCAGCAGCCGGGGGCTAGCGGTATACGAGCAGTACTTC,CASSRGLAVYEQYF
.,TRBD1,TRBJ1-2,TRBV24-1,TGTGCCACCAGTGATTGGGGGACAGGGGGCGTTTATGGCTACACCTTC,CATSDWGTGGVYGYTF
.,.,TRBJ2-7,TRBV4-1,TGCGCCAGCAGCCAAGATCCCCCCCCGGACAAGTACTTC,CASSQDPPPDKYF
.,TRBD2,TRBJ2-1,TRBV30,TGTGCCTGGAGTGTGGGCAGTAGCGGGCAATCCTACAATGAGCAGTTCTTC,CAWSVGSSGQSYNEQFF
.,.,TRBJ2-5,TRBV14,TGTGCCAGCAGCCAAGACTCGGTTCAAGAGACCCAGTACTTC,CASSQDSVQETQYF